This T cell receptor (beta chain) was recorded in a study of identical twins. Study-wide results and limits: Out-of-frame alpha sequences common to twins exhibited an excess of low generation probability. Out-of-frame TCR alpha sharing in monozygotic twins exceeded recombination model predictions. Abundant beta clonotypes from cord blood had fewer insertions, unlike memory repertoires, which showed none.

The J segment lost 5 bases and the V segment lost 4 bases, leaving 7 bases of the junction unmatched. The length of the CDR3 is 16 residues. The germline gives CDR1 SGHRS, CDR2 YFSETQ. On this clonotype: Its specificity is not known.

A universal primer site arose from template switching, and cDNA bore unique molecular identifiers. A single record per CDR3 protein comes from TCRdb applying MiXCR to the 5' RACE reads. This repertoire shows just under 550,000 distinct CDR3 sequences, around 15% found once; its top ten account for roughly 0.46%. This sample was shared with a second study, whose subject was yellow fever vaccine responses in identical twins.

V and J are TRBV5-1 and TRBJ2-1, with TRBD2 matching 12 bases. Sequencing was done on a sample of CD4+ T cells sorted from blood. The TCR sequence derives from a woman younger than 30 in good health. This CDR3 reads CASSLTSGSRNNEQFF. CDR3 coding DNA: TGCGCCAGCAGCCTGACTAGCGGGAGTAGAAACAATGAGCAGTTCTTC. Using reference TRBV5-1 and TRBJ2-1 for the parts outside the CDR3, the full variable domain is KAGVTQTPRYLIKTRGQQVTLSCSPISGHRSVSWYQQTPGQGLQFLFEYFSETQRNKGNFPGRFSGRQFSNSRSEMNVSTLELGDSALYLCASSLTSGSRNNEQFFGPGTRLTVL.